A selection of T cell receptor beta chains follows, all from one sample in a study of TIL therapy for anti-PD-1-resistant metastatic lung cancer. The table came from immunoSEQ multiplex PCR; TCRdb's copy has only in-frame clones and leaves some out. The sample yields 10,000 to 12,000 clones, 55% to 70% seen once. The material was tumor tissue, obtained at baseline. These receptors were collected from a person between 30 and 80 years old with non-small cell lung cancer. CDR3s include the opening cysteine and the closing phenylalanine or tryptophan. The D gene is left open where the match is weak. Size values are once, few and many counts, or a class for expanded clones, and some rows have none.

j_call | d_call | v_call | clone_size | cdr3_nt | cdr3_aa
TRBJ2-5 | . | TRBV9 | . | TGTGCCAGCAGCCCCGGGGTTTCGGACGGGGAGACCCAGTACTTC | CASSPGVSDGETQYF
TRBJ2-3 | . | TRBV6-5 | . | TGTGCCAGCAACTCACAGACAGGCACAGATACGCAGTATTTT | CASNSQTGTDTQYF
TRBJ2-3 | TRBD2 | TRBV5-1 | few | TGCGCCAGCAGCACACTCGGGACAGCGGGGGGGGATACGCAGTATTTT | CASSTLGTAGGDTQYF
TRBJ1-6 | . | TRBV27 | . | TGTGCCAGCAGTTTAAGGGAAAATTCACCCCTCCACTTT | CASSLRENSPLHF
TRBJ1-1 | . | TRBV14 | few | TGTGCCAGCAGCTATGGACCGAACACTGAAGCTTTCTTT | CASSYGPNTEAFF
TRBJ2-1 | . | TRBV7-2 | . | TGTGCCAGCAGCTTAGGACCAGCCGCCTACAATGAGCAGTTCTTC | CASSLGPAAYNEQFF
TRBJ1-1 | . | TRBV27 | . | TGTGCCAGCAGTTTGAAAGGGAACACTGAAGCTTTCTTT | CASSLKGNTEAFF
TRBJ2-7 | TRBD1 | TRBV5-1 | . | TGCGCCAGCAGCTTGGCGTCCAGGGGGCTCAACGAGCAGTACTTC | CASSLASRGLNEQYF
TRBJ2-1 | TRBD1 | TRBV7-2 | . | TGTGCCAGCACTCCTTCGTGGGGACAGGTTAATTCACTCTTC | CASTPSWGQVNSLF
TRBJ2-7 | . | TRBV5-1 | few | TGTGCCAGCAGCCTGGGGCCGTTGGAGGGAAGAGAGCAGTACTTC | CASSLGPLEGREQYF
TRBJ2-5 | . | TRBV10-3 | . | TGTGCCATCAGTGATCAGGGAAGAATCCAAGAGACCCAGTACTTC | CAISDQGRIQETQYF
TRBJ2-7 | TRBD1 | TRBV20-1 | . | TGCAGTGCTAGGACAGGGGGCGCCGAGTACTTC | CSARTGGAEYF
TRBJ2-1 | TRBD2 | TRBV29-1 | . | TGCAGCGTCACCATAGCGGGAGATATAGATGAGCAGTTCTTC | CSVTIAGDIDEQFF
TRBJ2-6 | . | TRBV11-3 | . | TGTGCCAGCAGCTTAGGAAGCTCTGGGGCCAACGTCCTGACTTTC | CASSLGSSGANVLTF
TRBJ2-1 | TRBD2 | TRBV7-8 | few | TGTGCCAGCAGCTTAGGTCAAGCGGGAGTATTTGAGCAGTTCTTC | CASSLGQAGVFEQFF
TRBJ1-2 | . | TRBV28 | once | TGTGCCAGCAGTTTGGGTGGAAACCTGTCTTTGGGGCGTTGGTATGGCTACACCTTC | CASSLGGNLSLGRWYGYTF
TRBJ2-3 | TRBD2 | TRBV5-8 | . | TGTGCCAGCAGCTCGGGCGGGGGGCTGGAGGATACGCAGTATTTT | CASSSGGGLEDTQYF
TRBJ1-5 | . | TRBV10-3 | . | TGTGCCATCAGTGAGACGGGGGGTCTCGGGCAGCCCCAGCATTTT | CAISETGGLGQPQHF
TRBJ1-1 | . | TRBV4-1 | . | TGCGCCAGCAGCCAAGGGTCGACATACACTGAAGCTTTCTTT | CASSQGSTYTEAFF
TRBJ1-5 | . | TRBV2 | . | TGTGCCAGCACCCCGGGGGGGTATAGCAATCAGCCCCAGCATTTT | CASTPGGYSNQPQHF
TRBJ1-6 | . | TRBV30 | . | TGTGCCTGGAGTAGAGTCTATTCACCCCTCCACTTT | CAWSRVYSPLHF
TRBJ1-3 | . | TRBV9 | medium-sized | TGTGCCAGCAGTCCAATTGTAGGATCATCAGGAAACACCATATATTTT | CASSPIVGSSGNTIYF
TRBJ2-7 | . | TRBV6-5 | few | TGTGCCAGCAGTTATGACCGCGCATACGAGCAGTACTTC | CASSYDRAYEQYF
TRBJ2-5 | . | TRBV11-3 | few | TGTGCCAGCAGCCCTAATGGTGTGGAGACCCAGTACTTC | CASSPNGVETQYF